This is a list of T cell receptor beta chains from one sample in a study of CD8+ T cells in alopecia areata. Measured with immunoSEQ multiplex PCR; TCRdb has only the in-frame clones, and not every one. Of 150,000 to 200,000 clones detected, roughly 60% appear once; the ten largest clones hold approximately 0.93%. This sample comprised CD4+ T cells sorted from blood, obtained at week 24, from a patient treated with tofacitinib. These receptors were taken from a human donor with alopecia areata. CDR3s include the opening cysteine and the closing phenylalanine or tryptophan. The D gene is left open where the match is weak. Part of the rows lack a size; the others show once, few, many or a class for expanded clones.

>TRBV30|TRBJ2-1|TRBD2|-
CAWSSWTSQSSYNEQFF
TGTGCCTGGAGTTCGTGGACTAGCCAGAGCTCCTACAATGAGCAGTTCTTC
>TRBV29-1|TRBJ2-7|TRBD1|-
CSVLKGGSLTVSYEQYF
TGCAGCGTCCTCAAAGGGGGCTCATTAACCGTCTCCTACGAGCAGTACTTC
>TRBV6-4|TRBJ2-6|TRBD1|-
CASSKDRAGANVLTF
TGTGCCAGCAGTAAGGACAGGGCTGGGGCCAACGTCCTGACTTTC
>TRBV29-1|TRBJ2-7|TRBD1|-
CSATGTGYNEQYF
TGCAGCGCCACCGGGACAGGGTATAACGAGCAGTACTTC
>TRBV25-1|TRBJ2-7|TRBD1|-
CASSNAGGHEQYF
TGTGCCAGCAGTAACGCAGGGGGCCACGAGCAGTACTTC
>TRBV7-2|TRBJ2-3|TRBD2|-
CASSLRATSGGRTDTQYF
TGTGCCAGCAGCTTAAGGGCGACTAGCGGGGGACGTACAGATACGCAGTATTTT
>TRBV30|TRBJ2-2|-|once
CAWSVDGPTGELFF
TGTGCCTGGAGTGTAGACGGCCCCACCGGGGAGCTGTTTTTT
>TRBV5-4|TRBJ2-5|-|-
CASTSDRRRKTQYF
TGTGCCAGCACTTCTGACAGGAGGAGGAAGACCCAGTACTTC
>TRBV5-4|TRBJ2-3|-|-
CASSPLRTQPGDTQYF
TGTGCCAGCAGCCCGCTAAGGACTCAGCCCGGGGATACGCAGTATTTT
>TRBV5-1|TRBJ2-7|-|few
CASSLAGGSAYEQYF
TGCGCCAGCAGCTTGGCCGGAGGGAGCGCCTACGAGCAGTACTTC
>TRBV10-3|TRBJ2-7|-|few
CATSEGTKLITYEQYF
TGTGCCACCTCTGAGGGGACAAAGTTGATCACCTACGAGCAGTACTTC
>TRBV11-2|TRBJ2-1|TRBD2|few
CASSLAASGYNEQFF
TGTGCCAGCAGCTTGGCAGCTAGCGGGTACAATGAGCAGTTCTTC
>TRBV5-1|TRBJ1-2|-|few
CASSFDRNYGYTF
TGCGCCAGCAGCTTTGACAGGAACTATGGCTACACCTTC
>TRBV11-2|TRBJ2-7|-|few
CASSLDASEIYEQYF
TGTGCCAGCAGCTTAGACGCTTCAGAGATCTACGAGCAGTACTTC
>TRBV30|TRBJ2-2|-|-
CACAATNTGELFF
TGTGCCTGCGCAGCGACGAACACCGGGGAGCTGTTTTTT
>TRBV4-3|TRBJ1-6|-|-
CASSRGGDANSPLHF
TGCGCCAGCAGCCGGGGTGGGGACGCTAATTCACCCCTCCACTTT
>TRBV30|TRBJ1-2|TRBD1|-
CASPGTGLWNYGYTF
TGTGCCTCCCCCGGGACAGGGCTTTGGAACTATGGCTACACCTTC
>TRBV4-3|TRBJ1-2|TRBD1|many
CASSQTGTYGYTF
TGCGCCAGCAGCCAGACAGGGACATATGGCTACACCTTC
>TRBV27|TRBJ1-6|-|once
CASSLGNPGTHSPLHF
TGTGCCAGCAGTTTGGGGAACCCCGGGACCCATTCACCCCTCCACTTT
>TRBV6-6|TRBJ1-2|-|-
CASSYLGGVDYGYTF
TGTGCCAGCAGTTACTTGGGAGGGGTGGACTATGGCTACACCTTC
>TRBV27|TRBJ2-2|-|-
CASSFRVRAGNTGELFF
TGTGCCAGCAGTTTTAGGGTCCGGGCCGGGAACACCGGGGAGCTGTTTTTT
>TRBV6-5|TRBJ1-1|TRBD1|-
CASSRPTGGGTEAFF
TGTGCCAGCAGTAGACCGACAGGGGGAGGCACTGAAGCTTTCTTT
>TRBV7-6|TRBJ1-5|-|-
CASSLDSRGNAQPQHF
TGTGCCAGCAGCTTAGATAGCAGGGGTAATGCGCAGCCCCAGCATTTT
>TRBV5-1|TRBJ1-5|-|-
CASSSDGDPNQPQHF
TGCGCCAGCAGCAGTGACGGAGACCCCAATCAGCCCCAGCATTTT
>TRBV30|TRBJ2-1|-|-
CAWSGGHPREQQFF
TGTGCCTGGAGCGGGGGACACCCTCGGGAGCAGCAGTTCTTC
>TRBV2|TRBJ1-3|-|-
CATLAAVGSGNTIYF
TGTGCCACATTAGCAGCAGTCGGCTCTGGAAACACCATATATTTT
>TRBV7-6|TRBJ1-1|-|few
CASSLAQESEAFF
TGTGCCAGCAGCTTAGCACAGGAATCTGAAGCTTTCTTT
>TRBV30|TRBJ1-1|TRBD1|-
CAWSVKGALMNTEAFF
TGTGCCTGGAGTGTAAAGGGGGCCCTAATGAACACTGAAGCTTTCTTT
>TRBV2|TRBJ1-5|-|-
CASSEWGFGNQPQHF
TGTGCCAGCAGTGAATGGGGGTTCGGCAATCAGCCCCAGCATTTT
>TRBV30|TRBJ1-2|-|once
CAWSPTITGGSGYTF
TGTGCCTGGAGCCCAACCATTACTGGAGGGTCTGGCTACACCTTC
>TRBV29-1|TRBJ2-7|TRBD2|-
CSVGTRTSYEQYF
TGCAGCGTTGGAACCCGGACTAGCTACGAGCAGTACTTC
>TRBV29-1|TRBJ1-1|TRBD1|-
CSVDRQGGEAFF
TGCAGCGTTGACAGGCAGGGGGGTGAAGCTTTCTTT
>TRBV6-5|TRBJ1-1|-|-
CASTLSGGTEAFF
TGTGCCAGCACCTTAAGTGGGGGCACTGAAGCTTTCTTT
>TRBV29-1|TRBJ1-5|-|few
CSVVRDSNQPQHF
TGCAGCGTTGTTAGAGATAGCAATCAGCCCCAGCATTTT
>TRBV30|TRBJ2-7|-|-
CAWKGGPGEQYF
TGTGCCTGGAAAGGGGGGCCAGGCGAGCAGTACTTC
>TRBV6-6|TRBJ1-2|TRBD1|-
CASSRDSYGYTF
TGTGCCAGCAGCAGGGACAGCTATGGCTACACCTTC
>TRBV30|TRBJ1-2|-|-
CAWSERTDTNYGYTF
TGTGCCTGGAGTGAGCGGACGGACACTAACTATGGCTACACCTTC
>TRBV28|TRBJ2-3|-|few
CASSLPGVRGDTQYF
TGTGCCAGCAGTTTACCCGGTGTCAGGGGAGATACGCAGTATTTT
>TRBV5-6|TRBJ2-1|-|-
CASSLQDEQFF
TGTGCCAGCAGCTTGCAGGATGAGCAGTTCTTC
>TRBV4-2|TRBJ2-3|TRBD2|once
CASSSNGGNTDTQYF
TGTGCCAGCAGCTCGAACGGGGGGAACACAGATACGCAGTATTTT
>TRBV10-1|TRBJ1-1|-|few
CASSRTGTMNTEAFF
TGCGCCAGCAGTCGTACCGGGACAATGAACACTGAAGCTTTCTTT
>TRBV29-1|TRBJ1-1|TRBD1|once
CSLDRDSTEAFF
TGCAGCCTTGACAGGGATTCGACTGAAGCTTTCTTT
>TRBV29-1|TRBJ2-7|-|-
CSVNYGTPYEQYF
TGCAGCGTTAATTACGGTACCCCCTACGAGCAGTACTTC
>TRBV6-6|TRBJ2-3|-|-
CASLKERLTSTDTQYF
TGTGCCAGCCTAAAAGAGCGGCTTACCAGCACAGATACGCAGTATTTT
>TRBV2|TRBJ2-2|-|-
CASSPSQTVNTGELFF
TGTGCCAGCAGTCCTAGCCAAACAGTGAACACCGGGGAGCTGTTTTTT
>TRBV6-5|TRBJ2-7|-|-
CASSYGTDSYEQYF
TGTGCCAGCAGTTATGGGACTGACTCCTACGAGCAGTACTTC
>TRBV29-1|TRBJ2-7|TRBD1|few
CSVDTGGNNEQYF
TGCAGCGTTGATACAGGGGGTAACAACGAGCAGTACTTC
>TRBV29-1|TRBJ2-3|TRBD1|few
CSVGDRAHTDTQYF
TGCAGCGTTGGGGACAGAGCCCACACAGATACGCAGTATTTT
>TRBV2|TRBJ1-5|-|-
CASRGSGGQPQHF
TGTGCCAGCAGAGGGAGCGGAGGTCAGCCCCAGCATTTT
>TRBV29-1|TRBJ2-3|-|many
CSVEDRHQFSTDTQYF
TGCAGCGTTGAAGATCGACACCAGTTTAGCACAGATACGCAGTATTTT
>TRBV5-4|TRBJ1-1|TRBD1|-
CASSLTGDTEAFF
TGTGCCAGCAGCTTAACAGGGGACACTGAAGCTTTCTTT
>TRBV4-3|TRBJ2-1|TRBD2|-
CASSHALGLAVGNEQFF
TGCGCCAGCAGCCACGCTCTAGGACTAGCGGTTGGGAATGAGCAGTTCTTC
>TRBV4-3|TRBJ2-3|-|-
CASSQEGRGAGTDTQYF
TGCGCCAGCAGCCAAGAGGGGCGGGGAGCGGGCACAGATACGCAGTATTTT
>TRBV7-2|TRBJ2-5|-|few
CASSGVYQETQYF
TGTGCCAGCAGTGGGGTGTACCAAGAGACCCAGTACTTC
>TRBV30|TRBJ1-5|-|-
CAWSDRDNQPQHF
TGTGCCTGGAGTGACAGGGACAATCAGCCCCAGCATTTT
>TRBV30|TRBJ1-6|-|-
CAWSTGYNSPLHF
TGTGCCTGGAGTACCGGTTATAATTCACCCCTCCACTTT
>TRBV19|TRBJ1-2|-|few
CASSFPGSRTF
TGTGCCAGTAGTTTCCCTGGGAGCCGCACCTTC
>TRBV12-5|TRBJ2-6|-|few
CASGFPQGQFGANVLTF
TGTGCTAGTGGTTTTCCCCAGGGGCAGTTTGGGGCCAACGTCCTGACTTTC